The 24 T cell receptor beta chains in this list originate from one sample, sequenced in a study of yellow fever vaccine responses in identical twins. MiXCR, run by TCRdb on the RT-PCR reads, gives a single entry per CDR3 protein. Among over 15,000 distinct CDR3 sequences, around 83% were seen once, and the ten largest hold about 1.8%. The sample consisted of T cells from blood (PBMCs), unsorted or a sorted subset (not recorded which), taken before or after yellow fever vaccination (not recorded which). These receptors were collected from a young woman who received the yellow fever vaccine.

This clonotype turned up a few times. The V gene is TRBV10-3, the J gene TRBJ1-1, with D tentatively TRBD1 (5 bases). This CDR3 is built from 15 residues. The germline V gene has CDR1 ENHRY and CDR2 SYGVKD. V was pared by 3 bases and J by 3 bases, with 14 bases between. CDR3 DNA sequence: TGTGCCATCAGTGATAAGGACGGGGGAGACACTGAAGCTTTCTTT. This translates into CAISDKDGGDTEAFF.

This clonotype appeared a single time. This rearrangement joins TRBV11-3 to TRBJ2-1; TRBD2 might be the D (5 bases). The CDR3 has 17 amino acids. Germline lookup yields CDR1 SGHNT and CDR2 YENEEA. V was clipped by 1 base and J by 7 bases, with 20 bases between them. As DNA, the CDR3 is TGTGCCAGCAGCTTAGTAGGCGGGCGGAGCGTTATGAATGAGCAGTTCTTC. It translates to CASSLVGGRSVMNEQFF.

The gene calls are TRBV10-1 and TRBJ2-7; D not certain. The CDR3 sequence is 13 residues long. CDR1 and CDR2 from the germline V gene are WNHNN and SYGVQD (reference sequence). Trimming removed 0 bases at V and 5 bases at J, with 8 bases between. The CDR3 here is CASSESWVHEQYF. CDR3 nucleotide sequence: TGCGCCAGCAGTGAGTCCTGGGTCCACGAGCAGTACTTC.

The CDR3: CSARDPSEGLYEQYF. CDR3 sequence (DNA): TGCAGTGCTAGAGATCCCTCTGAGGGCCTCTACGAGCAGTACTTC. The chain employs TRBV20-1 and TRBJ2-7; TRBD2 might be the D (5 bases). This CDR3 region has 15 residues. In germline, CDR1 is DFQATT, CDR2 SNEGSKA (reference sequence). Trimming pared 0 bases from V and 3 bases from J, leaving 15 bases between.

This clonotype appeared a few times. The chain is built from TRBV12-3 or TRBV12-4 and TRBJ2-1; 7 nucleotides match TRBD2. V shed 5 bases and J 8 bases; nucleotides not matched to a gene: 9. The CDR3 is 14 amino acids. The CDR3 reads CASSEGLPRDEQFF. In DNA form, the CDR3 reads TGTGCCAGCAGTGAGGGACTACCGCGCGATGAGCAGTTCTTC.

This clonotype was picked up one time. This sequence joins TRBV25-1 and TRBJ2-1; D not resolved. Trimming took 8 bases from V and 6 from J, leaving 8 bases between them. The CDR3 has 11 amino acids. In germline, CDR1 is MGHDK, CDR2 SYGVNS. CDR3 nucleotide sequence: TGTGCCAGCGCAATGGGCAATGAGCAGTTCTTC. Amino acids: CASAMGNEQFF.

The chain employs TRBV10-3 and TRBJ2-1; 10 nucleotides agree with TRBD2. Trimming cost V 4 bases and J 5 bases; bases outside gene matches: 2. The CDR3 consists of 14 residues. Germline-derived CDR1 and CDR2 are ENHRY and SYGVKD. CDR3 sequence: CAISVTSGNNEQFF. The DNA of the CDR3 is TGTGCCATCAGTGTTACTAGCGGGAACAATGAGCAGTTCTTC.

This clonotype has more than one count but fewer than ten. At one end, the junction sequence differs from germline, possibly due to a read error. The chain joins TRBV18 to TRBJ1-6, with TRBD1 as a possible D gene (6 bases). The CDR3 covers 15 residues. Germline CDR1 KGHSH, CDR2 LQKENI. CDR3 sequence: CASSPGGSNNSPLHF. The CDR3 nucleotides read TGTGCCAGCTCACCAGGGGGCTCCAATAATTCACCCCTCCACTTT.

The chain recombines TRBV4-1 with TRBJ2-1, with 8 positions matching TRBD2. The V gene's germline CDR1 is MGHRA and CDR2 YSYEKL. CDR3 length: 16 residues. With V trimmed by 4 bases and J by 4 bases, 9 bases remained unmatched. CDR3 sequence: CASSRTETSGYNEQFF. The DNA of the CDR3 is TGCGCCAGCAGCCGCACTGAAACTAGCGGATACAATGAGCAGTTCTTC.

The CDR3 region has the DNA TGTGCCAGCAGACAGGCCGCTAGCACAGATACGCAGTATTTT. Translating it yields CASRQAASTDTQYF. The chain is built from TRBV12-3 or TRBV12-4 and TRBJ2-3, with a tentative D call TRBD1 (5 bases). The CDR3 is made up of 14 amino acids. With 6 bases removed from V and 0 bases from J, the gap between germline ends came to 10 bases.

The V call is TRBV12-3 or TRBV12-4, the J call TRBJ2-1, with D possibly being TRBD2 (6 bases). V was pared by 3 bases and J by 5 bases, with 8 bases between. This CDR3 has 13 residues. Here the CDR3 DNA reads TGTGCCAGCAGTTTGACTAGAAACAATGAGCAGTTCTTC. Translated: CASSLTRNNEQFF.

The chain recombines TRBV3-1 with TRBJ2-7, with 7 bases aligning to TRBD1. CDR3 length equals 13 residues. Losses at the gene ends were 4 bases for V and 5 bases for J; bases not matched to a gene: 5. Germline V gene sequence: CDR1 LGHDT, CDR2 YNNKEL (reference sequence). The CDR3 DNA reads TGTGCCAGCAGCCTCAGGGGGTCGAACGAGCAGTACTTC. Its translation: CASSLRGSNEQYF.

The chain employs TRBV4-2 and TRBJ2-7; 7 positions match TRBD1. V shed 4 bases, J shed 1 base, and the junction held 4 bases outside the gene matches. The CDR3 has 14 amino acids. The germline V gene encodes CDR1 LGHNA and CDR2 YNFKEQ. The CDR3 bases are TGTGCCAGCAGCCCGCGACAGGGTTCCTACGAGCAGTACTTC. Encoded protein: CASSPRQGSYEQYF.

This clonotype was seen a handful of times. The V and J genes are TRBV27 and TRBJ2-1; 11 nucleotides match TRBD2. The CDR3 spans 16 residues. Germline values: CDR1 MNHEY, CDR2 SMNVEV (reference sequence). V shed 2 bases, J shed 2 bases, and the junction held 2 bases outside the gene matches. The CDR3 DNA is TGTGCCAGCAGTTTAGGTAGCGGGGGGGCCTACAATGAGCAGTTCTTC. Residues: CASSLGSGGAYNEQFF.

The J gene is TRBJ2-5, the V gene TRBV11-2, with a tentative D call TRBD2 (6 bases). V was pared by 5 bases and J by 2 bases, with 15 bases between. The CDR3 is 15 amino acids. The germline gives CDR1 SGHAT, CDR2 FQNNGV. The CDR3 spells CASSMRGRRQETQYF. DNA for the CDR3: TGTGCCAGCAGCATGCGGGGACGGCGTCAAGAGACCCAGTACTTC. Complete variable domain (other parts from reference TRBV11-2 and TRBJ2-5): EAGVAQSPRYKIIEKRQSVAFWCNPISGHATLYWYQQILGQGPKLLIQFQNNGVVDDSQLPKDRFSAERLKGVDSTLKIQPAKLEDSAVYLCASSMRGRRQETQYFGPGTRLLVL.

This chain uses TRBV19 with TRBJ2-4, with TRBD2 as a possible D gene (5 bases). CDR3 length: 14 residues. CDR1 and CDR2 from the germline V gene are LNHDA and SQIVND (reference sequence). The V and J ends lost 7 bases and 1 base respectively, with 11 bases between them. For the CDR3, the DNA is TGTGCCAGTACTGAGGGAAGGGCCAAAAACATTCAGTACTTC. Residues: CASTEGRAKNIQYF.

The chain joins TRBV29-1 to TRBJ2-7; D is unclear. CDR1 and CDR2 from the germline V gene are SQVTM and ANQGSEA. This CDR3 is 12 amino acids long. Trimming cost V 0 bases and J 3 bases, with 6 bases left between them. CDR3: CSVEESSYEQYF. CDR3 DNA sequence: TGCAGCGTTGAAGAATCGAGCTACGAGCAGTACTTC.

The genes are TRBV29-1 and TRBJ2-3; TRBD2 aligns across 11 bases. Germline CDR1 and CDR2: SQVTM and ANQGSEA. Losses at the gene ends were 7 bases for V and 4 bases for J; bases not matched to a gene: 10. This CDR3 is 15 amino acids long. CDR3: CSGRGTSGSADTQYF. CDR3 DNA: TGCAGCGGGCGCGGGACTAGCGGATCCGCAGATACGCAGTATTTT.

The chain is built from TRBV6-5 and TRBJ1-2; 12 bases are a match to TRBD1. The CDR3 covers 17 residues. CDR1 and CDR2 from the germline V gene are MNHEY and SVGAGI. Germline trimming cut 0 bases from V and 8 bases from J; bases unmatched to any gene: 10. CDR3 coding DNA: TGTGCCAGCAGTTACTCGTCTCCGGGACAGGGGGCTAAAGGCTACACCTTC. Encoded protein: CASSYSSPGQGAKGYTF.

This clonotype has more than one count but fewer than ten. The chain has TRBV5-1 and TRBJ2-2; a weak D match, TRBD2 (5 bases). V lost 3 bases and J lost 6, with 12 bases in between. Germline V lookup: CDR1 SGHRS, CDR2 YFSETQ. This CDR3 region has 14 residues. The CDR3 region has the DNA TGCGCCAGCAGCTGGGAGACGCAGCCCGGGGAGCTGTTTTTT. It is translated as CASSWETQPGELFF.

V and J are TRBV29-1 and TRBJ1-2; 8 bases line up with TRBD1. Germline V CDR1 and CDR2: SQVTM, ANQGSEA. There are 13 residues in the CDR3. The junction had 4 bases not matched to a gene; V was cut back by 7 bases and J by 0 bases. CDR3 sequence reads: CSALTGANYGYTF. The CDR3 DNA reads as TGCAGCGCCTTGACAGGGGCTAACTATGGCTACACCTTC. Combining the CDR3 with reference TRBV29-1 and TRBJ1-2 gives the whole variable domain SAVISQKPSRDICQRGTSLTIQCQVDSQVTMMFWYRQQPGQSLTLIATANQGSEATYESGFVIDKFPISRPNLTFSTLTVSNMSPEDSSIYLCSALTGANYGYTFGSGTRLTVV.

V and J are TRBV12-3 or TRBV12-4 and TRBJ2-4; D call uncertain. The CDR3 has 15 residues. The V end was cut by 1 base, the J end by 1 base, with 8 bases between. CDR3: CASSLVRSAKNIQYF. The CDR3 DNA follows: TGTGCCAGCAGTTTAGTGAGGTCGGCCAAAAACATTCAGTACTTC.

This chain's CDR3 is CASSDRAGGNNEQFF. CDR3 DNA sequence: TGTGCCAGCAGTGACAGGGCGGGGGGAAACAATGAGCAGTTCTTC. V and J are TRBV6-4 and TRBJ2-1; TRBD2 matches at 8 bases. The trim removed 2 bases at V and 5 bases at J, leaving 5 bases unmatched. CDR1 MRHNA and CDR2 SNTAGT come from the germline V gene. CDR3 length: 15 residues.

The rearrangement uses TRBV12-3 or TRBV12-4 and TRBJ2-1; 9 bases map to TRBD1. The CDR3 totals 13 residues. Trimming took 7 bases from V and 6 from J; bases not matched to a gene: 4. DNA of the CDR3: TGTGCCAGCATCCAGGACAGGGGCAATGAGCAGTTCTTC. Translated: CASIQDRGNEQFF.